The next 27 T cell receptor beta chains were all read from a single sample in a study of cytomegalovirus exposure and HLA in healthy donors. Use of 60 Vbeta and 13 Jbeta primers characterized the PCR. Produced via immunoSEQ multiplex PCR; TCRdb's table is partial and in-frame only. In the table there are under 100,000 clones, 81% of which are singletons. Sequencing was done on a sample of PBMCs. Receptors originate from a woman in her sixties or seventies in good health and CMV-seropositive.

CDR3 nucleotide sequence: TGTGCCAGCAAACTCCCGGGACAGGGTGTATTCTACGAGCAGTACTTC. This sequence encodes CASKLPGQGVFYEQYF. The rearrangement links TRBV28 to TRBJ2-7, with TRBD1 identical over 9 bases. Germline V gives CDR1 MDHEN, CDR2 SYDVKM. The CDR3 loop spans 16 amino acids. V was clipped by 7 bases and J by 3 bases; unmatched bases: 13.

The chain joins TRBV7-2 to TRBJ2-2, with 8 bases aligning to TRBD2. V shed 4 bases and J 1 base; nucleotides not matched to a gene: 5. Germline CDR1 reads SGHTA; CDR2 reads FQGNSA. The length of the CDR3 is 16 residues. The CDR3 spells CASSSESGRNTGELFF. CDR3 bases: TGTGCCAGCAGCTCGGAGAGCGGGAGGAACACCGGGGAGCTGTTTTTT.

The chain carries TRBV30 and TRBJ2-3; TRBD2 matches at 9 bases. Germline CDR1 GTSNPN, CDR2 SVGIG (reference sequence). The ends lost 3 bases at V and 2 bases at J; junction bases unmatched: 6. The length of the CDR3 is 15 residues. CDR3 protein: CAWRVLAGSTDTQYF. CDR3 nucleotide sequence: TGTGCCTGGAGGGTTCTAGCGGGGTCCACAGATACGCAGTATTTT.

The V and J genes are TRBV28 and TRBJ2-7; 8 nucleotides match TRBD1. CDR1 is MDHEN and CDR2 is SYDVKM in the germline V gene. There are 16 residues in the CDR3. The J segment lost 7 bases and the V segment lost 1 base, leaving 12 bases of the junction unmatched. DNA of the CDR3: TGTGCCAGCAGTTTATTGCCAGGGGGCGCTCGGGGGGAGCAGTACTTC. Translation: CASSLLPGGARGEQYF. Using reference TRBV28 and TRBJ2-7 for the parts outside the CDR3, the full variable domain is DVKVTQSSRYLVKRTGEKVFLECVQDMDHENMFWYRQDPGLGLRLIYFSYDVKMKEKGDIPEGYSVSREKKERFSLILESASTNQTSMYLCASSLLPGGARGEQYFGPGTRLTVT.

The CDR3 is CASSTATGPGQPQHF. CDR3 nucleotides: TGTGCCAGTAGTACGGCGACAGGGCCCGGTCAGCCCCAGCATTTT. This chain joins TRBV19 and TRBJ1-5, with 7 positions matching TRBD1. V gave up 4 bases and J gave up 6 bases; unmatched junction bases: 9. Germline V gives CDR1 LNHDA, CDR2 SQIVND (reference sequence). The CDR3 spans 15 residues. Variable domain in full (rest from reference TRBV19 and TRBJ1-5): DGGITQSPKYLFRKEGQNVTLSCEQNLNHDAMYWYRQDPGQGLRLIYYSQIVNDFQKGDIAEGYSVSREKKESFPLTVTSAQKNPTAFYLCASSTATGPGQPQHFGDGTRLSIL.

This rearrangement joins TRBV11-2 to TRBJ2-2; TRBD2 agrees at 10 bases. V lost 3 bases, J lost 6 bases, and 7 bases stayed unmatched. The CDR3 contains 16 residues. Germline loops: CDR1 SGHAT, CDR2 FQNNGV. The CDR3 coding sequence is TGTGCCAGCAGCTTTAATCTAGCGGGAGCCTCCGGGGAGCTGTTTTTT. Residues: CASSFNLAGASGELFF.

This sequence joins TRBV13 and TRBJ1-2; maybe TRBD1 (5 bases). CDR1 and CDR2 from the germline V gene are PRHDT and FYEKMQ (reference sequence). V lost 6 bases and J lost 2, with 16 bases in between. The length of the CDR3 is 15 residues. CDR3 nucleotides: TGTGCCAGCAGGCTAGCCGGGGGGACCAACTATGGCTACACCTTC. This translates into CASRLAGGTNYGYTF.

This clone was seen only a few times. The V call is TRBV7-2, the J call TRBJ2-1, with a tentative D call TRBD2 (6 bases). Germline-derived CDR1 and CDR2 are SGHTA and FQGNSA. The V and J ends lost 5 bases and 5 bases respectively, with 19 bases between them. This CDR3 has 16 amino acids. CDR3 amino acids: CASSRPRAGGNNEQFF. The CDR3 DNA reads as TGTGCCAGCAGCCGCCCCCGAGCGGGTGGCAACAATGAGCAGTTCTTC.

This chain joins TRBV28 and TRBJ1-2, with TRBD1 as a possible D gene (5 bases). This CDR3 is 13 amino acids long. V lost 7 bases to trimming and J lost 2 bases, with 11 bases between them. Germline loops: CDR1 MDHEN, CDR2 SYDVKM. The CDR3 DNA is TGTGCCAGCAACTTACGGGGGAACTATGGCTACACCTTC. Its protein is CASNLRGNYGYTF.

V usage is TRBV7-3 and J usage is TRBJ1-1, with a possible D match to TRBD1 (5 bases). This CDR3 is built from 16 residues. CDR1 is SGHTA and CDR2 is FQGTGA in the germline V gene. V dropped 5 bases and J dropped 1 base, with 17 bases sitting between them. The CDR3 DNA reads TGTGCCAGCAGCCGTACCTTGGGGCAGTCGAACACTGAAGCTTTCTTT. This translates into CASSRTLGQSNTEAFF.

The chain joins TRBV30 to TRBJ2-2, with 10 bases fitting TRBD1. The CDR3 totals 16 residues. The V gene's germline CDR1 is GTSNPN and CDR2 SVGIG (reference sequence). Losses at the gene ends were 2 bases for V and 6 bases for J; bases not matched to a gene: 9. CDR3 amino acids: CAWSPTPGQGPGELFF. In nucleotides, the CDR3 is TGTGCCTGGAGTCCAACACCGGGACAGGGGCCCGGGGAGCTGTTTTTT.

The chain recombines TRBV7-6 with TRBJ2-7, with TRBD2 matching 7 bases. V was clipped by 4 bases and J by 0 bases; unmatched bases: 9. Germline V gene lookup returns CDR1 SGHVS and CDR2 FNYEAQ. This CDR3 has 16 amino acids. Here the CDR3 DNA reads TGTGCCAGCAGCTCGGGGTTGGGCGGGGGCTCCTACGAGCAGTACTTC. Protein: CASSSGLGGGSYEQYF.

In regard to this clone: The sample has other DNA sequences that encode this CDR3 too. The CDR3 DNA follows: TGTGCCAGCAGCGCGGGAACGACAGGGCCCTCCCAGTACTTC. Translation: CASSAGTTGPSQYF. The chain employs TRBV9 and TRBJ2-7, with 7 nucleotides matching TRBD1. J gave up 10 bases and V 3 bases, and 13 bases lay outside the gene matches. The CDR3 runs 14 residues. CDR1 and CDR2 (germline): SGDLS, YYNGEE.

CDR3 DNA: TGCAGTGCTAGGGCTAGCGGGAGCCCGTTCTTC. Its protein is CSARASGSPFF. The chain has TRBV20-1 and TRBJ2-1, with 10 bases aligning to TRBD2. The V segment lost 3 bases and the J segment 15 bases; nucleotides outside the gene matches: 5. In germline, CDR1 is DFQATT, CDR2 SNEGSKA (reference sequence). The CDR3 is made up of 11 amino acids.

V is TRBV7-9 and J is TRBJ2-1; D is possibly TRBD1 (6 bases). The CDR3 consists of 17 residues. Germline-derived CDR1 and CDR2 are SEHNR and FQNEAQ (reference sequence). Trimming left V 5 bases short and J 3 bases short, with 20 bases between. The CDR3 nucleotides read TGTGCCAGCAGCCCGGTCCCACAGGGACCCGACTACAATGAGCAGTTCTTC. Protein product: CASSPVPQGPDYNEQFF.

The chain couples TRBV27 to TRBJ1-5; tentatively, D is TRBD1 (5 bases). The CDR3 runs to 13 residues. Germline-derived CDR1 and CDR2 are MNHEY and SMNVEV (reference sequence). V was trimmed by 3 bases and J by 6 bases, leaving 9 bases between them. The CDR3 coding sequence is TGTGCCAGCAGTTTCAACCAGGGTCAGCCCCAGCATTTT. The encoded protein is CASSFNQGQPQHF.

This clone occurred a few times. The chain carries TRBV6-5 and TRBJ1-1, with TRBD1 matching 7 bases. The V gene end was trimmed by 6 bases and the J gene end by 0 bases; junction bases not matched to a gene: 4. Germline V gives CDR1 MNHEY, CDR2 SVGAGI. The CDR3 contains 14 residues. In nucleotides, the CDR3 is TGTGCCAGCAGGATGGGACAGCTGAACACTGAAGCTTTCTTT. This translates into CASRMGQLNTEAFF.

V usage is TRBV7-9 and J usage is TRBJ2-2; 10 bases are a match to TRBD2. J lost 3 bases, V lost 7 bases, and 8 bases had no gene match. Germline V lookup: CDR1 SEHNR, CDR2 FQNEAQ (reference sequence). The CDR3 spans 16 residues. The chain's CDR3 is CASIPRLAGYTGELFF. DNA of the CDR3: TGTGCCAGCATCCCCAGACTAGCGGGTTACACCGGGGAGCTGTTTTTT.

J is TRBJ2-1 and V is TRBV2; 11 bases agree with TRBD1. The CDR3 consists of 14 residues. CDR1 is SNHLY and CDR2 is FYNNEI in the germline V gene. With 6 bases clipped from V and 3 bases from J, the junction kept 1 base outside the gene matches. The CDR3 DNA reads as TGTGCCAGCAGCGGGACAGGGGGCTACAATGAGCAGTTCTTC. This sequence encodes CASSGTGGYNEQFF.

V and J are TRBV4-1 and TRBJ2-3, with 10 bases identical to TRBD2. The length of the CDR3 is 17 residues. V shed 1 base, J shed 2 bases, and the junction held 6 bases outside the gene matches. Germline V lookup: CDR1 MGHRA, CDR2 YSYEKL. CDR3 amino acids: CASSQVASGSVTDTQYF. The DNA for the CDR3 is TGCGCCAGCAGCCAAGTGGCTAGCGGGAGTGTCACAGATACGCAGTATTTT.

The chain links TRBV6-5 to TRBJ2-1, with TRBD2 identical over 12 bases. There are 15 residues in the CDR3. Germline CDR1 and CDR2: MNHEY and SVGAGI. V shed 6 bases, J shed 6 bases, and the junction held 6 bases outside the gene matches. Here the CDR3 DNA reads TGTGCCAGCAGGACCGGACTAGCGGGGATCAATGAGCAGTTCTTC. It codes for CASRTGLAGINEQFF.

The chain joins TRBV6-1 to TRBJ2-7, with TRBD2 matching over 7 bases. The CDR3 has 13 amino acids. Germline V CDR1 and CDR2: MNHNS, SASEGT. The V and J ends lost 5 bases and 4 bases, in that order; junction bases with no gene match: 5. CDR3 protein: CASSPTGGYEQYF. The CDR3 nucleotides are TGTGCCAGCAGTCCTACGGGGGGATACGAGCAGTACTTC.

The chain combines TRBV5-1 with TRBJ2-1; TRBD2 aligns across 10 bases. V lost 0 bases and J lost 9; bases outside the gene matches: 6. This CDR3 comprises 15 residues. The germline V gene encodes CDR1 SGHRS and CDR2 YFSETQ. As DNA, the CDR3 is TGCGCCAGCAGCTTGGAGGTAGCGGGAGGCTCTGAGCAGTTCTTC. Amino acid sequence: CASSLEVAGGSEQFF.

This clone was seen many times. The junction shows a germline mismatch at one end, possibly a read error. V and J are TRBV14 and TRBJ1-1; tentatively, D is TRBD1 (5 bases). This CDR3 comprises 13 residues. Germline lookup yields CDR1 SGHDN and CDR2 FVKESK. The CDR3 is CASRKRAGTEAFF. The CDR3 coding sequence is TGTGCCAGCAGGAAGCGGGCGGGGACTGAGGCTTTCTTT.

The gene calls are TRBV5-6 and TRBJ1-2; D gene ambiguous. The CDR3 spans 16 residues. The germline gives CDR1 SGHDT, CDR2 YYEEEE. Trimming pared 2 bases from V and 2 bases from J, leaving 16 bases between. CDR3 amino acids: CASSFLPGRSNYGYTF. In DNA form, the CDR3 reads TGTGCCAGCAGCTTCCTGCCGGGAAGGTCAAACTATGGCTACACCTTC.

The CDR3 loop reads CASSFPHDGSTDTQYF. The CDR3 DNA reads as TGTGCCAGCAGCTTCCCCCATGACGGGAGCACAGATACGCAGTATTTT. The genes are TRBV7-2 and TRBJ2-3; D not resolved. The germline V gene has CDR1 SGHTA and CDR2 FQGNSA. The CDR3 totals 16 residues. Trimming left V 3 bases short and J 0 bases short, with 13 bases between.

This chain links TRBV27 with TRBJ2-7; 10 bases match TRBD2. Trimming at V came to 6 bases and at J to 3 bases, leaving 11 bases not matched to a gene. Germline V CDR1 and CDR2: MNHEY, SMNVEV (reference sequence). This CDR3 has 16 residues. CDR3 region: CASSPSGRTRGYEQYF. CDR3 bases: TGTGCCAGCAGCCCTAGCGGGAGAACCCGAGGCTACGAGCAGTACTTC.